This T cell receptor beta chain was recovered during a study of blood T cell repertoires in COVID-19. Whole-study context: PBMCs, B-cell-depleted T cells, or T cells provided the cDNA or gDNA that made up the material.

Assay: immunoSEQ multiplex PCR; the TCRdb copy retains only in-frame clones and omits some. The sample holds over 450,000 clones, approximately 92% seen once. The source is a man younger than 30 with COVID-19, enrolled during active disease. Source material: peripheral blood.

Here the CDR3 reads CASSESSEGVYEQYF. The CDR3 DNA follows: TGCGCCAGCAGTGAGTCGAGTGAAGGAGTCTACGAGCAGTACTTC. V usage is TRBV10-1 and J usage is TRBJ2-7; the D is unclear. This CDR3 region has 15 residues. V dropped 0 bases and J dropped 3 bases, with 12 bases sitting between them. CDR1 and CDR2 from the germline V gene are WNHNN and SYGVQD (reference sequence).